What follows is one TCR beta chain and its context. This likely reflects a read error, since a far larger clone is one base away. To make TCR beta libraries, researchers used iRepertoire HTBI primers and Arm-PCR of CDR3 regions. TCRdb redid the calling of the multiplex PCR reads with MiXCR, one entry per CDR3 protein. Of 350,000 to 450,000 distinct CDR3 sequences listed, about a sixth are singletons. Germline V gives CDR1 SGHVS, CDR2 FNYEAQ. The ends were cut back, 5 bases at V and 3 bases at J, with 7 bases in the middle. CDR3 length equals 12 residues. These data are taken from a study of regulatory T cells in long-lasting Graves disease. Time point reported: newly diagnosed GD, antithyroid drugs for less than 3 months. There was RNA extracted from PBMCs, and the TCR library was made from it. The same data also went into a second study, on T cells in Graves' hyperthyroidism and ophthalmopathy.

V gene TRBV7-6 combines with J gene TRBJ2-5; perhaps TRBD1 as D (5 bases). This TCR derives from a middle-aged man with Graves disease. The material sequenced was peripheral blood mononuclear cells (PBMCs), taken at new diagnosis, from a patient treated with antithyroid drugs. CDR3 coding DNA: TGTGCCAGCAGCGTAGGGGAAGAGACCCAGTACTTC. Translating it yields CASSVGEETQYF.